The text below deals with one T cell receptor (beta chain). This sample was included in a study of blood T cell repertoires in COVID-19. Study-wide background: The United States, Italy and Spain supplied acute and convalescent COVID-19 samples. PBMCs, B-cell-depleted T cells, or T cells provided the cDNA or gDNA that made up the material.

Assay used: immunoSEQ multiplex PCR; TCRdb lists only in-frame clones, some missing. The sample records roughly 180,000 clones, around 89% being singletons. This CDR3 region has 13 residues. The V gene end was trimmed by 7 bases and the J gene end by 0 bases; junction bases not matched to a gene: 3. CDR1 and CDR2 from the germline V gene are MNHNY and SVGAGI (reference sequence). This sequence was found in a woman aged 25 to 39 with acute or convalescent COVID-19. The chain links TRBV6-6 to TRBJ2-7; 7 positions agree with TRBD1. The sample comprised peripheral blood. The CDR3 reads CASTRDSSYEQYF. In DNA, the CDR3 is TGTGCCAGCACCCGGGACAGCTCCTACGAGCAGTACTTC.